Given below is one TCR beta chain in context. The antigen is undetermined. This CDR3 has 15 amino acids. The germline gives CDR1 SGHDN, CDR2 FVKESK. V lost 3 bases and J lost 5, with 13 bases in between. Hyperthyroidism had been newly diagnosed in patients aged 18 to 65, and its duration was under 2 months. Not enrolled were patients with uncontrolled infection, other autoimmune disease, pregnancy or lactation. RNA transcripts yielded amplified TCR beta CDR3 regions. The HTBI set primed first-round TCR CDR3 RT-PCR. TCRdb reanalysed the multiplex PCR reads using MiXCR and keeps one entry per CDR3 protein. The data contain about 540,000 distinct CDR3 sequences, about 45% of them singletons. This sample is part of a study of T cells in Graves' hyperthyroidism and ophthalmopathy. Regarding the study as a whole: Prediction of ophthalmopathy progression came a median around 6 months pre-onset.

V usage is TRBV14 and J usage is TRBJ1-4, with D perhaps TRBD1 (5 bases). The source of this sequence is a woman younger than 30 with Graves' hyperthyroidism. Specimen: peripheral blood or thyroid tissue (not recorded which). The CDR3 DNA reads TGTGCCAGCAGCCACTCAAGACAGCTGAATGAAAAACTGTTTTTT. This gives the protein CASSHSRQLNEKLFF.